This TCR beta chain was observed in a study of T cells after yellow fever vaccination. TCRdb reprocessed the 5' RACE reads with MiXCR, giving one entry per CDR3 protein. The data contain roughly 300,000 distinct CDR3 sequences, roughly 8.6% of them singletons. This clonotype was seen only once. Its antigen is as yet unknown. Relative to the germline gene, one junction end is altered; a read error may explain this. Study outcomes and limitations: A weaker but faster secondary response was observed, peaking on day 5 versus 15. Abundant clonotypes from the bulk population could have been carried over as contaminants into FACS-sorted repertoires.

CDR3 length: 15 amino acids. CDR1 SGHNT and CDR2 YYREEE come from the germline V gene (reference sequence). The sequence was obtained from a young man who received the YFV17D yellow fever vaccine. This specimen was PBMCs, taken about 41 days after the first yellow fever vaccination. V gene TRBV5-4 combines with J gene TRBJ2-6; maybe TRBD1 (5 bases). The CDR3 loop is CASSLEYSGANVPTF. The CDR3 DNA sequence: TGTGCCAGCAGCTTGGAGTACTCTGGGGCCAACGTCCCGACTTTC.